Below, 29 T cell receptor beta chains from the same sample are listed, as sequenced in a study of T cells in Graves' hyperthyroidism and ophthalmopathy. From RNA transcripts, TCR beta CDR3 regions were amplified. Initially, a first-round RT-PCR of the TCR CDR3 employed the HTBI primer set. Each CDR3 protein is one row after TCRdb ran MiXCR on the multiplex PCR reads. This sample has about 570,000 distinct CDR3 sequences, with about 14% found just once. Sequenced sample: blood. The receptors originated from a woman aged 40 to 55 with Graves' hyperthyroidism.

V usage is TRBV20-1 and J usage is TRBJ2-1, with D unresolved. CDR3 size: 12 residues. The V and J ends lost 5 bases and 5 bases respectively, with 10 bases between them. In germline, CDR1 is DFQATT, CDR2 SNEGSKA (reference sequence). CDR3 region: CSALGRNNEQFF. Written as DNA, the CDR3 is TGCAGTGCTCTTGGACGCAACAATGAGCAGTTCTTC.

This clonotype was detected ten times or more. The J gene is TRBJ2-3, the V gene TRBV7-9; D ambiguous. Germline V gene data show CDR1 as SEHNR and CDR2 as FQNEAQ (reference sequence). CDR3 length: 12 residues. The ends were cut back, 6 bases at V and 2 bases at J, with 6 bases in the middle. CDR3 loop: CASSSTTDTQYF. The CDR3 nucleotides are TGTGCCAGCAGTTCAACCACAGATACGCAGTATTTT.

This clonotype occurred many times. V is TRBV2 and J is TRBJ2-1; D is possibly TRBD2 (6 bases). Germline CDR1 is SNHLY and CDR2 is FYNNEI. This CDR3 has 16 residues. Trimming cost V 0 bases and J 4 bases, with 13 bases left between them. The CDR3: CASSEAGGIGYNEQFF. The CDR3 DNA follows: TGTGCCAGCAGTGAAGCGGGCGGGATTGGATACAATGAGCAGTTCTTC.

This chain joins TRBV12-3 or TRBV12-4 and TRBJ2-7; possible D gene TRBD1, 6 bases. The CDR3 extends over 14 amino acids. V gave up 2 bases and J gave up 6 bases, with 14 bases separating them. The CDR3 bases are TGTGCCAGCAGTTTACACGACAGGACCTGCGAGCAGTACTTC. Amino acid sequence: CASSLHDRTCEQYF.

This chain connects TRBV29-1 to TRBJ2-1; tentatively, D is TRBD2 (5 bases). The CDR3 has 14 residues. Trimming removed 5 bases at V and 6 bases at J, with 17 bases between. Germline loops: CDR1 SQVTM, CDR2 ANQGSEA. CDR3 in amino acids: CSVTDYATINEQFF. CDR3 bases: TGCAGCGTTACAGACTACGCGACGATCAATGAGCAGTTCTTC.

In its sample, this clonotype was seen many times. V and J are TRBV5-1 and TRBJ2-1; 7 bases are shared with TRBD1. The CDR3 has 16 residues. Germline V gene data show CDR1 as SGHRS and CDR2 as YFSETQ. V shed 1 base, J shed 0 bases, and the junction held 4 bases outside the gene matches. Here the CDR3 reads CASSLLDRSSYNEQFF. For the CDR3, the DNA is TGCGCCAGCAGCTTGTTGGACAGGTCCTCCTACAATGAGCAGTTCTTC.

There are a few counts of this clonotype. The CDR3 here is CASSRERTYNEQFF. As DNA, the CDR3 is TGTGCCAGTAGTCGGGAGCGGACCTACAATGAGCAGTTCTTC. The rearrangement uses TRBV19 and TRBJ2-1; a weak D match, TRBD2 (6 bases). This CDR3 spans 14 amino acids. The V end was cut by 5 bases, the J end by 2 bases, with 10 bases between. Germline assignment: CDR1 LNHDA and CDR2 SQIVND (reference sequence).

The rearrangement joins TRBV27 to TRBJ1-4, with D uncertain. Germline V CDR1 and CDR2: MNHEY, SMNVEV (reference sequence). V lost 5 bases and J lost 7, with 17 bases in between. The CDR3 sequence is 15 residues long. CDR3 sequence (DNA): TGTGCCAGCAGTCCTACTCCGGTGTCGGGTGAAAAACTGTTTTTT. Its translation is CASSPTPVSGEKLFF.

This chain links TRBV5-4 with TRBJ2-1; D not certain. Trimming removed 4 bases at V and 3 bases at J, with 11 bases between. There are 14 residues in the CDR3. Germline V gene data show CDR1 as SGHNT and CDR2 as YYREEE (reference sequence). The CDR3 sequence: CASSLTGDYNEQFF. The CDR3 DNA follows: TGTGCCAGCAGCCTCACCGGAGACTACAATGAGCAGTTCTTC. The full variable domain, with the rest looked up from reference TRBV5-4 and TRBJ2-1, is ETGVTQSPTHLIKTRGQQVTLRCSSQSGHNTVSWYQQALGQGPQFIFQYYREEENGRGNFPPRFSGLQFPNYSSELNVNALELDDSALYLCASSLTGDYNEQFFGPGTRLTVL.

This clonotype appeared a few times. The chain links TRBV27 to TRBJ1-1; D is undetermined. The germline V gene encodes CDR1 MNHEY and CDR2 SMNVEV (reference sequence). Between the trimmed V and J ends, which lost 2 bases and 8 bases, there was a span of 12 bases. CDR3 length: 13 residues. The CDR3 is CASSLRVQAEAFF. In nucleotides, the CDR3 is TGTGCCAGCAGTTTAAGGGTCCAGGCAGAAGCTTTCTTT.

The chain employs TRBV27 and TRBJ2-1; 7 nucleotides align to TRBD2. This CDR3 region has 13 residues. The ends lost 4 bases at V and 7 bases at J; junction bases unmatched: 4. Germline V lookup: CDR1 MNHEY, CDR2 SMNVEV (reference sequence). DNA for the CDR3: TGTGCCAGCAGTTCCACTAGCGTAAATGAGCAGTTCTTC. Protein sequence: CASSSTSVNEQFF.

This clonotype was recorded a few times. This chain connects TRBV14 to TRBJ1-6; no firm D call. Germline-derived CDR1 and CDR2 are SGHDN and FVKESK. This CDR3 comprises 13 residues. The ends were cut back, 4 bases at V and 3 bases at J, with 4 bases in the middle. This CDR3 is CASSRVYNSPLHF. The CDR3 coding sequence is TGTGCCAGCAGCCGAGTCTATAATTCACCCCTCCACTTT.

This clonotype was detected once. In DNA, the CDR3 is TGTGCCAGCAGTCCCCGGGACTACCGACCGATCTACAATGAGCAGTTCTTC. Translating it yields CASSPRDYRPIYNEQFF. The chain couples TRBV6-1 to TRBJ2-1, with TRBD2 identical over 7 bases. V dropped 5 bases and J dropped 3; count of bases not matched to a gene: 13. The CDR3 has 17 amino acids. CDR1 MNHNS and CDR2 SASEGT come from the germline V gene.

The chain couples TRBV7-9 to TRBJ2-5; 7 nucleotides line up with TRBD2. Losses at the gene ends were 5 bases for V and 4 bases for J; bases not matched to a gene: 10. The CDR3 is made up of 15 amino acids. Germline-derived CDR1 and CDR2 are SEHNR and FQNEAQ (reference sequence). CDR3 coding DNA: TGTGCCAGCAGCCCTCTAGCGGTTGGCGGAGAGACCCAGTACTTC. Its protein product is CASSPLAVGGETQYF.

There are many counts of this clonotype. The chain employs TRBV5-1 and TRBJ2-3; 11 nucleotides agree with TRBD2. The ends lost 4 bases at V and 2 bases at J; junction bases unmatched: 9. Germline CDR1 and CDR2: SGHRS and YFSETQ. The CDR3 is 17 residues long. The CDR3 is CASSDRLAGKYTDTQYF. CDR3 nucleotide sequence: TGCGCCAGCAGCGATCGACTAGCGGGGAAATACACAGATACGCAGTATTTT.

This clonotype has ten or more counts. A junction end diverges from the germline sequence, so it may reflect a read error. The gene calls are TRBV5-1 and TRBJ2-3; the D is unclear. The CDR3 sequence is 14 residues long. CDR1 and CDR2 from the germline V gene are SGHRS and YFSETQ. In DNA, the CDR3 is TGTGCCAGCAGTTTAGCCTCTAGCACAGATACGCAGTATTTT. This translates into CASSLASSTDTQYF.

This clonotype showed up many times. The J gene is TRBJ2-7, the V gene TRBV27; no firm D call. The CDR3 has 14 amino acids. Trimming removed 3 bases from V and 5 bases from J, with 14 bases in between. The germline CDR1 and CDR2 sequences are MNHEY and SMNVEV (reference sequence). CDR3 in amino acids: CASSFYGSFDEQYF. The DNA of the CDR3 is TGTGCCAGCAGTTTCTATGGCAGTTTTGACGAGCAGTACTTC.

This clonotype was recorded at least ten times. The CDR3 DNA follows: TGTGCCAGCAGTTTATTGCCAGGGGCGATCACAGATACGCAGTATTTT. It yields the protein CASSLLPGAITDTQYF. This chain uses TRBV27 with TRBJ2-3, with a tentative D call TRBD1 (6 bases). CDR3 length: 16 residues. V dropped 1 base and J dropped 2 bases, with 13 bases sitting between them. Germline CDR1 MNHEY, CDR2 SMNVEV (reference sequence).

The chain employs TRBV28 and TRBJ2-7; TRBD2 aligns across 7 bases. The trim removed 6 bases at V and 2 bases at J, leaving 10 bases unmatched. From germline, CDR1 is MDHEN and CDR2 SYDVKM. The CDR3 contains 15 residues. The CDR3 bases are TGTGCCAGCAGCCCCTTCGGGGCGGGGGCCTACGAGCAGTACTTC. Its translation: CASSPFGAGAYEQYF.

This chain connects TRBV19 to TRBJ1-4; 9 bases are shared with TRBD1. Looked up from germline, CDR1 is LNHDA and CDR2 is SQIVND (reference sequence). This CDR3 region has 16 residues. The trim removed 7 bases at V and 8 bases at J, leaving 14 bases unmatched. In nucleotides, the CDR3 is TGTGCCAGTACTGAGGGACAGGGCCCAACGGGCGAAAAACTGTTTTTT. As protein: CASTEGQGPTGEKLFF.

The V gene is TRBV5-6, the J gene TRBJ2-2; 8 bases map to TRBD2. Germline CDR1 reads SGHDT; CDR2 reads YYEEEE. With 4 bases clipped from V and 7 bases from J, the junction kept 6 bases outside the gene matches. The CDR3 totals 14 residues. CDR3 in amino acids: CASSPRLARGELFF. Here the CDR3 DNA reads TGTGCCAGCAGCCCGCGACTAGCGCGCGGGGAGCTGTTTTTT.

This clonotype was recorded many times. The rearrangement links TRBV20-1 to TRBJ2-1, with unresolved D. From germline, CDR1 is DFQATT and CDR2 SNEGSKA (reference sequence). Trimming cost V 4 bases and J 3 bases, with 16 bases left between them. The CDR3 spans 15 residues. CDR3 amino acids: CSAKDPGIGYNEQFF. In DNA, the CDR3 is TGCAGTGCTAAGGATCCGGGCATAGGCTACAATGAGCAGTTCTTC.

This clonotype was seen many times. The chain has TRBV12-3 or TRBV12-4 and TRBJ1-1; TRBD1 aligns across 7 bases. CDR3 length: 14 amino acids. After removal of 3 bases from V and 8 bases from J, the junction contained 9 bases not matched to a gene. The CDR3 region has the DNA TGTGCCAGCAGTTTGGCAGGGGGGAACTACGAAGCTTTCTTT. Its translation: CASSLAGGNYEAFF.

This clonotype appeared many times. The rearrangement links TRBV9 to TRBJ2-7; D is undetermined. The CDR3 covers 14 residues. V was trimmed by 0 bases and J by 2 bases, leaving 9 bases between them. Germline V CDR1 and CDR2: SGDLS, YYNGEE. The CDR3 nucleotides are TGTGCCAGCAGCGTAGAAATCCCGCCCTACGAGCAGTACTTC. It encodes CASSVEIPPYEQYF. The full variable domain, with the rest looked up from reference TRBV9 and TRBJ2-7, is DSGVTQTPKHLITATGQRVTLRCSPRSGDLSVYWYQQSLDQGLQFLIQYYNGEERAKGNILERFSAQQFPDLHSELNLSSLELGDSALYFCASSVEIPPYEQYFGPGTRLTVT.

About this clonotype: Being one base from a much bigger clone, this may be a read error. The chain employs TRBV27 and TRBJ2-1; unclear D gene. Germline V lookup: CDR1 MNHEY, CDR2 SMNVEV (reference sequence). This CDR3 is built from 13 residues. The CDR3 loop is CASTRGGYNKQFF. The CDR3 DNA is TGTGCCAGCACCCGTGGCGGATACAATAAGCAGTTCTTC.

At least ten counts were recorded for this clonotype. In DNA form, the CDR3 reads TGTGCCAGCAGTGAGGCGGGACTAGCGGCTAGCACAGATACGCAGTATTTT. It specifies CASSEAGLAASTDTQYF. V and J are TRBV2 and TRBJ2-3; TRBD2 matches at 11 bases. V gave up 3 bases and J gave up 0 bases; unmatched junction bases: 5. The CDR3 extends over 17 amino acids. CDR1 is SNHLY and CDR2 is FYNNEI in the germline V gene.

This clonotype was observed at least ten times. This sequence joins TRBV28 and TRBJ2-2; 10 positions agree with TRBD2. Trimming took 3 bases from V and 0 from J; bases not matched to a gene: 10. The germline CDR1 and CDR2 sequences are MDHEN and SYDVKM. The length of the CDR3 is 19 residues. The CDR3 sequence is CASSFPLSSGGTNTGELFF. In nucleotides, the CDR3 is TGTGCCAGCAGTTTCCCGCTTTCTAGCGGGGGTACGAACACCGGGGAGCTGTTTTTT.

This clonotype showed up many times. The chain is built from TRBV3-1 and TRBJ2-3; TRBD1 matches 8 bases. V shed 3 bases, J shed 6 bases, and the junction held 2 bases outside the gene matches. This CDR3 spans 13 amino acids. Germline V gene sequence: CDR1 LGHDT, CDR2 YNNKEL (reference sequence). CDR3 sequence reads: CASSQDRVDTQYF. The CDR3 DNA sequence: TGTGCCAGCAGCCAGGACAGGGTTGATACGCAGTATTTT.

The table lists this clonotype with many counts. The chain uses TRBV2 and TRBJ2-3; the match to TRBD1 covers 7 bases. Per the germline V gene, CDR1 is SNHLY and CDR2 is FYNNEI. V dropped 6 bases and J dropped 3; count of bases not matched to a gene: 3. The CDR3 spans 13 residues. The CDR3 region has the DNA TGTGCCAGCAGGAGACAGGGAACAGATACGCAGTATTTT. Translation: CASRRQGTDTQYF.